One TCR beta chain is described in this entry. CDR1 is SNHLY and CDR2 is FYNNEI in the germline V gene. J was trimmed by 6 bases and V by 4 bases; bases with no gene match: 1. The CDR3 runs to 14 residues. Only in-frame clones appear in the TCRdb table, and some are missing; sequencing was by immunoSEQ multiplex PCR. The repertoire holds about 33,000 clones, with 85% as singletons. This sample is drawn from a study of blood T cell repertoires in COVID-19. The sequence derives from a man in his sixties with active COVID-19. Input material: peripheral blood. The chain links TRBV2 to TRBJ2-2; 11 nucleotides align to TRBD1. CDR3 coding DNA: TGTGCCAGCAGTGGGACAGGGGGCTCCGGGGAGCTGTTTTTT. Protein sequence: CASSGTGGSGELFF. Full variable domain (remainder filled in from reference TRBV2 and TRBJ2-2): EPEVTQTPSHQVTQMGQEVILRCVPISNHLYFYWYRQILGQKVEFLVSFYNNEISEKSEIFDDQFSVERPDGSNFTLKIRSTKLEDSAMYFCASSGTGGSGELFFGEGSRLTVL.